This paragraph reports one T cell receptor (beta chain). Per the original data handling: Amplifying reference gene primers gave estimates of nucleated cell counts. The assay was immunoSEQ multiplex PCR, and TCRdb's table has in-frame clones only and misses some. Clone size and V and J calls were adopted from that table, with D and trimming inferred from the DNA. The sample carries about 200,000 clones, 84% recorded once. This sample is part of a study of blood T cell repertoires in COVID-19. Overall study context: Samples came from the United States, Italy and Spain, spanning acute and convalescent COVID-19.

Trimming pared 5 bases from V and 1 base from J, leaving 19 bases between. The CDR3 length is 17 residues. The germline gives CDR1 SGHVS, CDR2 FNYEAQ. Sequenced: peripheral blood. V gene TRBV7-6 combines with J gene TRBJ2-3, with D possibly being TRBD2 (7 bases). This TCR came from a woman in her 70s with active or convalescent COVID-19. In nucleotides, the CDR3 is TGTGCCAGCAGCGAGGGGGGTATTCTAGCGGGCACAGATACGCAGTATTTT. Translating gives CASSEGGILAGTDTQYF.